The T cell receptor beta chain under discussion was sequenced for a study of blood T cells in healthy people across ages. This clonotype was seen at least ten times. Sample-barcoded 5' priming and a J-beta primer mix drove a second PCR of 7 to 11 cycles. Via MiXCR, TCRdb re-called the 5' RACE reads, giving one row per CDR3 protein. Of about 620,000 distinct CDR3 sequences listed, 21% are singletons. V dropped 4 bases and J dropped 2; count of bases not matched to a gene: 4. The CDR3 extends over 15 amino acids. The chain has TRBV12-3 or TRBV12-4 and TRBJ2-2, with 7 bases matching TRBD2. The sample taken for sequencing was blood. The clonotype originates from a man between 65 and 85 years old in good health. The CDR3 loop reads CASSSQGLNTGELFF. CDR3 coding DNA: TGTGCCAGCAGTTCGCAGGGACTAAACACCGGGGAGCTGTTTTTT.